These 22 T cell receptor beta chains were sequenced from one sample in a study of T cell changes during pregnancy in multiple sclerosis. Data came from immunoSEQ multiplex PCR; TCRdb stores just in-frame clones and leaves some out. This sample has fewer than 70,000 clones; about nine tenths occur once, and the top ten carry roughly 2.6%. The sample in question was peripheral blood, obtained in the second trimester of pregnancy. The receptors stem from a female donor in good health, enrolled as a control in a pregnancy study.

In nucleotides, the CDR3 is TGTGCCAGCAGTTTATACCAGGGGGCCTACAATGAGCAGTTCTTC. Encoded protein: CASSLYQGAYNEQFF. The chain recombines TRBV27 with TRBJ2-1; 7 bases are shared with TRBD1. V lost 1 base, J lost 2 bases, and 2 bases stayed unmatched. This CDR3 is 15 amino acids long. Germline V gives CDR1 MNHEY, CDR2 SMNVEV (reference sequence).

The chain is built from TRBV5-6 and TRBJ2-1; 14 bases are shared with TRBD2. This CDR3 is built from 15 residues. V lost 4 bases, J lost 6 bases, and 3 bases stayed unmatched. Germline V lookup: CDR1 SGHDT, CDR2 YYEEEE. The CDR3 bases are TGTGCCAGCAGCGGGGGACTAGCGGGAGCCAATGAGCAGTTCTTC. It is translated as CASSGGLAGANEQFF.

V is TRBV7-8 and J is TRBJ2-5, with D unclear. Trimming pared 5 bases from V and 4 bases from J, leaving 5 bases between. CDR3 length equals 11 residues. The V gene's germline CDR1 is SGHVS and CDR2 FQNEAQ. In DNA form, the CDR3 reads TGTGCCAGCAGCAGAGGAGAGACCCAGTACTTC. This gives the protein CASSRGETQYF.

This rearrangement joins TRBV28 to TRBJ2-5, with D possibly TRBD1 on 6 matching bases. Trimming left V 6 bases short and J 4 bases short, with 9 bases between. The CDR3 length is 12 residues. Germline V gene lookup returns CDR1 MDHEN and CDR2 SYDVKM. CDR3 loop: CASRDSGETQYF. The DNA for the CDR3 is TGTGCCAGCAGGGACAGCGGAGAGACCCAGTACTTC. Supplemented by reference TRBV28 and TRBJ2-5, the full variable domain reads DVKVTQSSRYLVKRTGEKVFLECVQDMDHENMFWYRQDPGLGLRLIYFSYDVKMKEKGDIPEGYSVSREKKERFSLILESASTNQTSMYLCASRDSGETQYFGPGTRLLVL.

This clone was seen once. The CDR3 protein is CASSLGTSAGYIQYF. The CDR3 nucleotides read TGTGCCAGCTCACTCGGGACTAGCGCAGGTTACATTCAGTACTTC. The chain employs TRBV18 and TRBJ2-4, with 10 positions matching TRBD2. J was trimmed by 8 bases and V by 4 bases; bases with no gene match: 8. This CDR3 spans 15 amino acids. Germline CDR1 and CDR2: KGHSH and LQKENI.

This rearrangement joins TRBV7-3 to TRBJ2-1; possible D gene TRBD2, 7 bases. Germline V lookup: CDR1 SGHTA, CDR2 FQGTGA. This CDR3 is 16 amino acids long. With 5 bases removed from V and 0 bases from J, the gap between germline ends came to 14 bases. The CDR3 coding sequence is TGTGCCAGCAGCGAATCCGCGGGGGCCTCCTACAATGAGCAGTTCTTC. Translation: CASSESAGASYNEQFF.

This chain joins TRBV30 and TRBJ1-1; TRBD1 might be the D (6 bases). V was trimmed by 3 bases and J by 0 bases, leaving 8 bases between them. The CDR3 loop spans 13 amino acids. Germline loops: CDR1 GTSNPN, CDR2 SVGIG (reference sequence). The DNA for the CDR3 is TGTGCCTGGAGCGGGACACTGAACACTGAAGCTTTCTTT. Protein product: CAWSGTLNTEAFF.

The rearrangement uses TRBV4-3 and TRBJ2-1; no reliable D call. The V gene lost 2 bases and the J gene lost 6 bases, with 11 bases spanning the gap. CDR3 length: 14 amino acids. Germline values: CDR1 LGHNA, CDR2 YSLEER. As DNA, the CDR3 is TGCGCCAGCAGCCAATCCAGAAATACCAATGAGCAGTTCTTC. Amino acid sequence: CASSQSRNTNEQFF.

V and J are TRBV6-6 and TRBJ2-2, with D uncertain. Germline values: CDR1 MNHNY, CDR2 SVGAGI (reference sequence). Trimming took off 2 bases at V and 1 base at J, with 8 bases between the two ends. The CDR3 spans 15 residues. The chain's CDR3 is CASSYTEMNTGELFF. The CDR3 nucleotides read TGTGCCAGCAGTTACACAGAGATGAACACCGGGGAGCTGTTTTTT.

The chain joins TRBV27 to TRBJ1-5; TRBD1 matches 8 bases. After removal of 6 bases from V and 4 bases from J, the junction contained 5 bases not matched to a gene. The CDR3 consists of 14 residues. Germline V gene data show CDR1 as MNHEY and CDR2 as SMNVEV (reference sequence). The CDR3 spells CASSYRGGNQPQHF. CDR3 nucleotides: TGTGCCAGCAGCTACAGGGGGGGGAATCAGCCCCAGCATTTT.

The genes are TRBV7-9 and TRBJ2-6; D unresolved. Germline V gives CDR1 SEHNR, CDR2 FQNEAQ (reference sequence). The CDR3 loop spans 16 amino acids. V was pared by 5 bases and J by 2 bases, with 13 bases between. CDR3 sequence reads: CASSPLPIAGANVLTF. In DNA, the CDR3 is TGTGCCAGCAGCCCCCTTCCTATCGCTGGGGCCAACGTCCTGACTTTC. Full variable domain (rest looked up from reference TRBV7-9 and TRBJ2-6): DTGVSQNPRHKITKRGQNVTFRCDPISEHNRLYWYRQTLGQGPEFLTYFQNEAQLEKSRLLSDRFSAERPKGSFSTLEIQRTEQGDSAMYLCASSPLPIAGANVLTFGAGSRLTVL.

This clone has a handful of counts. The gene calls are TRBV10-3 and TRBJ1-5, with D possibly TRBD1 on 6 matching bases. Trimming took off 5 bases at V and 4 bases at J, with 9 bases between the two ends. The CDR3 covers 13 residues. Germline CDR1 reads ENHRY; CDR2 reads SYGVKD. The CDR3 DNA reads as TGTGCCATCAGTCGACAGGAAAATCAGCCCCAGCATTTT. Residues: CAISRQENQPQHF.

The chain couples TRBV6-6 to TRBJ2-3, with D perhaps TRBD2 (7 bases). Germline V gives CDR1 MNHNY, CDR2 SVGAGI (reference sequence). The CDR3 runs 15 residues. Trimming removed 6 bases from V and 2 bases from J, with 15 bases in between. CDR3 residues: CASSVGAGATDTQYF. DNA for the CDR3: TGTGCCAGCAGCGTGGGGGCGGGAGCCACAGATACGCAGTATTTT.

This clone was counted a few times. The chain uses TRBV6-5 and TRBJ1-1, with D maybe TRBD1 (5 bases). This CDR3 is built from 15 residues. Deletions cut 5 bases from V and 0 bases from J, with 13 bases between. Looked up from germline, CDR1 is MNHEY and CDR2 is SVGAGI. The CDR3 protein is CASSITQVVNTEAFF. The DNA of the CDR3 is TGTGCCAGCAGTATAACACAGGTGGTGAACACTGAAGCTTTCTTT.

Points on this clone: Compared with germline, one end of the junction differs, possibly owing to a read error. The gene calls are TRBV19 and TRBJ1-5; 12 bases match TRBD1. CDR3 length: 15 amino acids. Germline loops: CDR1 LNHDA, CDR2 SQIVND (reference sequence). CDR3 sequence: CASSIGTGGKKPQHF. The CDR3 bases are TGTGCCAGTAGCATAGGGACAGGGGGCAAGAAGCCCCAGCATTTT.

This rearrangement joins TRBV19 to TRBJ2-3, with 9 bases fitting TRBD2. The germline CDR1 and CDR2 sequences are LNHDA and SQIVND (reference sequence). CDR3 size: 16 residues. The ends lost 3 bases at V and 2 bases at J; junction bases unmatched: 6. The CDR3 spells CASSIGAGGYTDTQYF. CDR3 DNA sequence: TGTGCCAGTAGTATTGGAGCGGGGGGATACACAGATACGCAGTATTTT.

This clone was picked up one time. The chain employs TRBV18 and TRBJ1-2, with 7 bases matching TRBD1. The CDR3 consists of 15 residues. Germline lookup yields CDR1 KGHSH and CDR2 LQKENI. The V segment lost 2 bases and the J segment 8 bases; nucleotides outside the gene matches: 11. CDR3 nucleotides: TGTGCCAGCTCACCATCCGACAGGGCCCAAAGGGGCTACACCTTC. It translates to CASSPSDRAQRGYTF.

This clone was found a few times. The chain recombines TRBV29-1 with TRBJ1-1, with D possibly being TRBD1 (5 bases). The CDR3 runs 13 residues. Per the germline V gene, CDR1 is SQVTM and CDR2 is ANQGSEA. Trimming stripped 4 bases from V and 1 base from J, with 10 bases between. CDR3 coding DNA: TGCAGCGTTGTGAAAGGACAGAACACTGAAGCTTTCTTT. Translation: CSVVKGQNTEAFF.

In its sample, this clone was seen a few times. Here the CDR3 reads CASMSLQGGYGYTF. The CDR3 DNA sequence: TGTGCCAGCATGTCGCTACAGGGGGGCTATGGCTACACCTTC. The chain uses TRBV28 and TRBJ1-2, with 8 bases matching TRBD1. This CDR3 region has 14 residues. J gave up 4 bases and V 7 bases, and 8 bases lay outside the gene matches. CDR1 is MDHEN and CDR2 is SYDVKM in the germline V gene.

The table lists this clone with a count of one. V is TRBV10-3 and J is TRBJ2-1; D gene ambiguous. V shed 3 bases and J shed 1 base, with 13 bases lying between them. Germline V lookup: CDR1 ENHRY, CDR2 SYGVKD. The CDR3 is 16 amino acids. This CDR3 is CAISDNSQKSYNEQFF. CDR3 in DNA: TGTGCCATCAGTGATAACAGCCAAAAATCCTACAATGAGCAGTTCTTC.

This CDR3 is CASSLSGMNTEAFF. Written as DNA, the CDR3 is TGTGCCAGCTCACTGAGCGGAATGAACACTGAAGCTTTCTTT. The chain combines TRBV18 with TRBJ1-1; D not certain. Germline lookup yields CDR1 KGHSH and CDR2 LQKENI. Trimming left V 4 bases short and J 0 bases short, with 9 bases between. The CDR3 has 14 amino acids.

The chain links TRBV30 to TRBJ2-7; TRBD1 is a possible D gene (6 bases). CDR3 length: 16 amino acids. CDR1 GTSNPN and CDR2 SVGIG come from the germline V gene (reference sequence). V was pared by 3 bases and J by 3 bases, with 21 bases between. This CDR3 reads CAWRPLGKKGVYEQYF. CDR3 coding DNA: TGTGCCTGGAGGCCCTTGGGAAAGAAGGGGGTCTACGAGCAGTACTTC. The complete variable domain, with remaining parts taken from reference TRBV30 and TRBJ2-7, reads SQTIHQWPATLVQPVGSPLSLECTVEGTSNPNLYWYRQAAGRGLQLLFYSVGIGQISSEVPQNLSASRPQDRQFILSSKKLLLSDSGFYLCAWRPLGKKGVYEQYFGPGTRLTVT.